The rows below give T cell receptor beta chains drawn from one sample of a study of graft-versus-host responses after intestinal transplantation. Sequencing used immunoSEQ multiplex PCR; TCRdb keeps in-frame clones, though not all of them. The sample has 29,000 or so clones; around nine tenths are singletons. The sample in question was PBMCs, obtained about 430 days after intestinal transplantation. These receptor sequences come from a human patient who received an intestinal transplant, so some T cells may come from the graft donor. The CDR3 runs from the conserved cysteine through the conserved F or W. A D gene is named only where the DNA matches it firmly. Clone size, where shown, is once, few, many, or a class for clones that have expanded.

d_gene	v_gene	abundance	j_gene	CDR3nt	CDR3aa
-	TRBV7-9	-	TRBJ1-3	TGTGCCAGCAGCCTGTCCTCTGGAAACACCATATATTTT	CASSLSSGNTIYF
TRBD1	TRBV6-1	-	TRBJ2-7	TGTGCCAGCAGTGACCGGACAGGGACGGGCGAGCAGTACTTC	CASSDRTGTGEQYF
-	TRBV2	-	TRBJ2-7	TGTGCCAGCAGTGACCAGGGGGGGCCAGGCTACGAGCAGTACTTC	CASSDQGGPGYEQYF
TRBD2	TRBV29-1	-	TRBJ2-1	TGCAGCGTACTGAGCGGGGGACTCGTGGGCAATGAGCAGTTCTTC	CSVLSGGLVGNEQFF
-	TRBV13	-	TRBJ2-7	TGTGCCAGCAGCTTAACAGGCTCCTACGAGCAGTACTTC	CASSLTGSYEQYF
-	TRBV6-1	-	TRBJ2-1	TGTGCCAGCAGTGTAGGATCATTGCAGTTCTTC	CASSVGSLQFF
-	TRBV11-2	-	TRBJ2-7	TGTGCCAGCAGCCGTAGCGGACGGGACTACGAGCAGTACTTC	CASSRSGRDYEQYF
-	TRBV4-3	-	TRBJ2-7	TGCGCCAGCAGCCAAGATGATCAAGGGGGTTCCTACGAGCAGTACTTC	CASSQDDQGGSYEQYF
-	TRBV5-4	-	TRBJ2-7	TGTGCCAGCAGCTTGGGGCCACCCTACGAGCAGTACTTC	CASSLGPPYEQYF
TRBD1	TRBV5-4	-	TRBJ1-1	TGTGCCAGCAGACCTTACAGGGGAGGGAACACTGAAGCTTTCTTT	CASRPYRGGNTEAFF
-	TRBV19	-	TRBJ2-7	TGTGCCAGTAGTCCCAAATGGGGGTGGCCTCTCGACGAGCAGTACTTC	CASSPKWGWPLDEQYF
TRBD1	TRBV7-8	-	TRBJ1-6	TGTGCCAGCAGCACCCAGGACAGGGCCTCCTTCAATAATTCACCCCTCCACTTT	CASSTQDRASFNNSPLHF
-	TRBV6-6	-	TRBJ2-1	TGTGCCAGCAGTTACGTAAACAATGAGCAGTTCTTC	CASSYVNNEQFF
TRBD2	TRBV9	-	TRBJ2-1	TGTGCCAGCAGCCCGGGAACCAGCGGGGGACATGAGCAGTTCTTC	CASSPGTSGGHEQFF
TRBD2	TRBV5-1	-	TRBJ2-2	TGCGCCAGCAGCCCCTTTAGCGGGAGCCCAAACACCGGGGAGCTGTTTTTT	CASSPFSGSPNTGELFF
-	TRBV28	-	TRBJ1-4	TGTGCCAGCAGGGGACCCAAACTGTTTTTT	CASRGPKLFF
-	TRBV5-6	once	TRBJ1-2	TGTGCCAGCAGCATCAGGGACGGCTACACCTTC	CASSIRDGYTF
TRBD2	TRBV7-3	-	TRBJ2-2	TGTGCCAGCAGCTTACTACCGGGAGGGCGGACCGGGGAGCTGTTTTTT	CASSLLPGGRTGELFF
-	TRBV5-1	-	TRBJ1-6	TGCGCCAGCAGCCCTACTTGGGGGTCGGATTCACCCCTCCACTTT	CASSPTWGSDSPLHF
-	TRBV6-5	-	TRBJ2-7	TGTGCCAGCAGTTACTCGACGTATCGCTCCTACGAGCAGTACTTC	CASSYSTYRSYEQYF
TRBD1	TRBV29-1	-	TRBJ2-1	TGCAGCGTTGGACAGGGCAATGAGCAGTTCTTC	CSVGQGNEQFF
TRBD1	TRBV11-1	-	TRBJ1-4	TGTGCCAGCAGCCCAGGACAGGGGAGGGATGAAAAACTGTTTTTT	CASSPGQGRDEKLFF